These T cell receptor beta chains were read from a single sample in a study of blood T cell repertoires in COVID-19. Libraries were prepared by immunoSEQ multiplex PCR; TCRdb keeps only in-frame clonotypes and omits some of them. Counted here are some 210,000 clones, roughly 78% occurring once; the ten biggest clones make up approximately 12%. The specimen was peripheral blood. These receptors came from a woman aged 35 to 49 with acute or convalescent COVID-19. CDR3s include the opening cysteine and the closing phenylalanine or tryptophan. The order of the fields is CDR3 protein, D gene, V gene, J gene. A D gene is named only where the DNA matches it firmly.

CDR3: CASRNPGPDTQYF
D: -
V: TRBV6-5
J: TRBJ2-3

CDR3: CASSRNTETQYF
D: -
V: TRBV3-1/TRBV3-2
J: TRBJ2-5

CDR3: CSVELGQGANYGYTF
D: TRBD1
V: TRBV29-1
J: TRBJ1-2

CDR3: CASSQVLGADGYTF
D: -
V: TRBV3-1/TRBV3-2
J: TRBJ1-2

CDR3: CASSQDRQPELAGVSPRAGNEQFF
D: TRBD2
V: TRBV3-1/TRBV3-2
J: TRBJ2-1

CDR3: CASSYSFEDRGYNSPLHF
D: TRBD1
V: TRBV7-2
J: TRBJ1-6

CDR3: CASSQDTGAGNTIYF
D: TRBD1
V: TRBV14
J: TRBJ1-3

CDR3: CASSDNTAGAPEGYGYTF
D: -
V: TRBV9
J: TRBJ1-2

CDR3: CASSVIADNEQFF
D: -
V: TRBV2
J: TRBJ2-1

CDR3: CASSREPISYEQYF
D: -
V: TRBV5-1
J: TRBJ2-7

CDR3: CASSVSGPAYEQYF
D: -
V: TRBV9
J: TRBJ2-7

CDR3: CASSAGTSGYQEQYF
D: TRBD2
V: TRBV4-3
J: TRBJ2-7